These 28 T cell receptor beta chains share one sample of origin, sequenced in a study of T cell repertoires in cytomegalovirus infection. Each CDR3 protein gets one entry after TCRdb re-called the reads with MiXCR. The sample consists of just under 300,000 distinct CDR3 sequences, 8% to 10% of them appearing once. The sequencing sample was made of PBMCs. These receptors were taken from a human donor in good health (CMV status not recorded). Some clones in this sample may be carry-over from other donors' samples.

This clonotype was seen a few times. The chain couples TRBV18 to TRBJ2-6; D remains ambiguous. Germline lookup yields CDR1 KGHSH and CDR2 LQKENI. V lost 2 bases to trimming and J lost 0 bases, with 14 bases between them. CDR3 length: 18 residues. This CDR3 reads CASSPYNSSPSGANVLTF. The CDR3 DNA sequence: TGTGCCAGCTCACCATATAACAGTTCGCCCTCTGGGGCCAACGTCCTGACTTTC.

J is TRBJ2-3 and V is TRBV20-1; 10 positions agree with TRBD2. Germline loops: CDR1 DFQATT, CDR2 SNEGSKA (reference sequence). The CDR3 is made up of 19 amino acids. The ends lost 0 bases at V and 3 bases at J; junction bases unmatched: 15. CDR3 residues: CSARDELAGLWAETDTQYF. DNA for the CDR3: TGCAGTGCTAGAGATGAACTAGCGGGGCTCTGGGCGGAGACAGATACGCAGTATTTT.

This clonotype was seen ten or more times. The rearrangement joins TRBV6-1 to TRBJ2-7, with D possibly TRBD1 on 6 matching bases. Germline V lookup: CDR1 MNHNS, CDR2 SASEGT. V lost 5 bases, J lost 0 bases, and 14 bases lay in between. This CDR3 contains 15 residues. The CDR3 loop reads CASSPPPGASYEQYF. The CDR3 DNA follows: TGTGCCAGCAGTCCCCCCCCAGGGGCCTCCTACGAGCAGTACTTC.

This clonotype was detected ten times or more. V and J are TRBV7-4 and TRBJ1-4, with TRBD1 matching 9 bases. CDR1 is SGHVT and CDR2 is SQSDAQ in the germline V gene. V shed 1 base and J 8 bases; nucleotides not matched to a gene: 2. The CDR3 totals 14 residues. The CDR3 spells CASSLEDRGEKLFF. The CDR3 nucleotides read TGTGCCAGCAGCTTAGAGGACAGGGGAGAAAAACTGTTTTTT.

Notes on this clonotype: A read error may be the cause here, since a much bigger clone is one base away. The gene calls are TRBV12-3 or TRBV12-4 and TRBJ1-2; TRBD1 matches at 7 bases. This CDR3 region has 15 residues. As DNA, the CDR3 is TGTGCCAGCAGTTTCCAAACCGGGACAGCGAATGGCCACACCTTC. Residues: CASSFQTGTANGHTF.

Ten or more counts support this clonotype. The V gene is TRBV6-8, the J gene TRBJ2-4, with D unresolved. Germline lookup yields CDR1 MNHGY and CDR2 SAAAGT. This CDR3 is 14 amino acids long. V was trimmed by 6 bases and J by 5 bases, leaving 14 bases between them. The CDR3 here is CASRNWMSENIQYF. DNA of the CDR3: TGTGCCAGCAGAAACTGGATGTCGGAAAACATTCAGTACTTC.

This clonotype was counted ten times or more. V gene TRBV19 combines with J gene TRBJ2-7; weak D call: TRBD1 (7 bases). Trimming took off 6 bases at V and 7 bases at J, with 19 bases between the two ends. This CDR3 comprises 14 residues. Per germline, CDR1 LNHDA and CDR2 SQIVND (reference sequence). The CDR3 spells CASSGGQMSLEQYF. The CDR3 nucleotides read TGTGCCAGTAGCGGGGGACAGATGTCTCTGGAGCAGTACTTC.

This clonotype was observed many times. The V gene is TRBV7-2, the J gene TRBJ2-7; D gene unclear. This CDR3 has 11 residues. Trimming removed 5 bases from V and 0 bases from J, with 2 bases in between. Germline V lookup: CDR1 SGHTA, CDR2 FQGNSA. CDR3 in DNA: TGTGCCAGCAGCCCCTCCTACGAGCAGTACTTC. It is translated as CASSPSYEQYF.

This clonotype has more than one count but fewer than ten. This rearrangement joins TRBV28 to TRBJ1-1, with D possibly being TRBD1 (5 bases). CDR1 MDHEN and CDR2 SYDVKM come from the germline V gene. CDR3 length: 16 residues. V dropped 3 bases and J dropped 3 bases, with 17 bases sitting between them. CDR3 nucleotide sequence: TGTGCCAGCAGTTTGGTGGGGGAGGATGGGGACACTGAAGCTTTCTTT. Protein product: CASSLVGEDGDTEAFF.

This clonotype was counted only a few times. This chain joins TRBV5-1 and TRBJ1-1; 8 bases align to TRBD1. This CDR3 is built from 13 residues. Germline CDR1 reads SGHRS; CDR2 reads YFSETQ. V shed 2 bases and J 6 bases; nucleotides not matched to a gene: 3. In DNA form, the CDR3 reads TGCGCCAGCAGCTTAGGACAGGGTCCTGAAGCTTTCTTT. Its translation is CASSLGQGPEAFF.

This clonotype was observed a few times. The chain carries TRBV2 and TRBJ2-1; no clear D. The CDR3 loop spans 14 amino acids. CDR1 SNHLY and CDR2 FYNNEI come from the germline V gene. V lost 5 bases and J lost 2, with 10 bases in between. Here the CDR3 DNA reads TGTGCCAGCAGTCCCGACCGTCCCTACAATGAGCAGTTCTTC. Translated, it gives CASSPDRPYNEQFF.

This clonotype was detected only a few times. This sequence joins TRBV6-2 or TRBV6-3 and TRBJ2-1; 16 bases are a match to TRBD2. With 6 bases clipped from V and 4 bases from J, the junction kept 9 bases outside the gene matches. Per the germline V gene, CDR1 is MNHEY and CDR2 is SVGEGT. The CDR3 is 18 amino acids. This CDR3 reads CASSPGLAGGHRYNEQFF. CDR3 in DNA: TGTGCCAGCAGCCCGGGACTAGCGGGGGGGCACCGGTACAATGAGCAGTTCTTC.

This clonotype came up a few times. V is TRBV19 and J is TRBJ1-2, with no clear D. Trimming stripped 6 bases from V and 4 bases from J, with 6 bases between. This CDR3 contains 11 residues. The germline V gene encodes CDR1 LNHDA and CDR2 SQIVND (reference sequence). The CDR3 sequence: CASSVSYGYTF. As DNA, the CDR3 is TGTGCCAGTAGCGTTTCCTATGGCTACACCTTC.

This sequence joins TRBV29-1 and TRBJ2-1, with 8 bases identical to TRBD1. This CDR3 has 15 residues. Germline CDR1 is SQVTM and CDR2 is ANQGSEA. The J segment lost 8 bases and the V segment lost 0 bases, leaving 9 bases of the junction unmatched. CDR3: CSVEDQGQGFYEQFF. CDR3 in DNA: TGCAGCGTTGAAGATCAAGGACAGGGTTTCTATGAGCAGTTCTTC.

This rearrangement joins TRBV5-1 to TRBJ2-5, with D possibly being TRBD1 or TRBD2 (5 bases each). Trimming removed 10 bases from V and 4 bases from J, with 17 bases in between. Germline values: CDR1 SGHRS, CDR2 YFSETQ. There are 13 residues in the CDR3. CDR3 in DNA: TGCGCCGGACGGGGCTCGACGGCAGAGACCCAGTACTTC. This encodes CAGRGSTAETQYF.

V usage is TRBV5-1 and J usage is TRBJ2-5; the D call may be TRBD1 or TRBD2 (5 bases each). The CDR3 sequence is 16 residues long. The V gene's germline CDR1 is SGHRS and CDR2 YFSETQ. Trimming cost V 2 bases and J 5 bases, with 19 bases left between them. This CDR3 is CASSFSGNGAAETQYF. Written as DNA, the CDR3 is TGCGCCAGCAGCTTCTCGGGGAACGGGGCCGCCGAGACCCAGTACTTC.

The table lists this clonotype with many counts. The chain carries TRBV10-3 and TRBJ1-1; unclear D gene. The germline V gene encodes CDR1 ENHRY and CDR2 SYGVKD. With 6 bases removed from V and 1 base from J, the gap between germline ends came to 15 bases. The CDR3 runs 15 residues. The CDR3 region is CAIRGGSRENTEAFF. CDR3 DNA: TGTGCCATCAGGGGAGGGAGTCGAGAGAACACTGAAGCTTTCTTT.

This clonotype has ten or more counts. Here the CDR3 DNA reads TGTGCCAGCAGTCTACAAGGTAGGGTCAGGGAAGCTTTCTTT. The encoded protein is CASSLQGRVREAFF. V is TRBV6-1 and J is TRBJ1-1; D ambiguous. Trimming left V 5 bases short and J 8 bases short, with 18 bases between. The germline V gene encodes CDR1 MNHNS and CDR2 SASEGT. The CDR3 extends over 14 amino acids.

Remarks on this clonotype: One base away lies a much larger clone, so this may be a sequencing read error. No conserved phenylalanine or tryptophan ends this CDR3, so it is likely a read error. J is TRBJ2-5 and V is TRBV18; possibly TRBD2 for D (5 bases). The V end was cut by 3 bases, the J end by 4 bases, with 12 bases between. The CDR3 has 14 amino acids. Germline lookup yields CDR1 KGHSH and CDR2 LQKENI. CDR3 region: CASSPGLLGETQYL. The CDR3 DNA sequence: TGTGCCAGCTCACCTGGACTCTTGGGAGAGACCCAGTACCTC.

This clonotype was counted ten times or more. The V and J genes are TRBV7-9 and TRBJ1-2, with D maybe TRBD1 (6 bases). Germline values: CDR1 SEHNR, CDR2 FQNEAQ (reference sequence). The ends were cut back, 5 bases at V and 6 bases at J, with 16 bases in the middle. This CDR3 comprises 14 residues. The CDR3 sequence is CASSLIDRRNGYTF. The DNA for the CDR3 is TGTGCCAGCAGCCTAATAGACAGGCGTAATGGCTACACCTTC.

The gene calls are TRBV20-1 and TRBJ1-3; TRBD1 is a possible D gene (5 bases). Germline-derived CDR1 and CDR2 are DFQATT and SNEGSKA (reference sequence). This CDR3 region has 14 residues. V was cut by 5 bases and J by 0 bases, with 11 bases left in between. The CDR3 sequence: CSAPGSSSGNTIYF. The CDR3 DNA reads TGCAGTGCTCCAGGGTCTAGCTCTGGAAACACCATATATTTT.

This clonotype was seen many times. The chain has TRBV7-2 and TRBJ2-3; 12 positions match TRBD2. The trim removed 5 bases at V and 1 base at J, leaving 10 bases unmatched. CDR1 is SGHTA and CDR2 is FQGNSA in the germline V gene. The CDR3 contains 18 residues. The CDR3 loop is CASSLALTSGGRTDTQYF. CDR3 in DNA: TGTGCCAGCAGCCTGGCCCTAACTAGCGGGGGGCGCACAGATACGCAGTATTTT. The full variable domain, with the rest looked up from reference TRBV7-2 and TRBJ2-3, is GAGVSQSPSNKVTEKGKDVELRCDPISGHTALYWYRQSLGQGLEFLIYFQGNSAPDKSGLPSDRFSAERTGGSVSTLTIQRTQQEDSAVYLCASSLALTSGGRTDTQYFGPGTRLTVL.

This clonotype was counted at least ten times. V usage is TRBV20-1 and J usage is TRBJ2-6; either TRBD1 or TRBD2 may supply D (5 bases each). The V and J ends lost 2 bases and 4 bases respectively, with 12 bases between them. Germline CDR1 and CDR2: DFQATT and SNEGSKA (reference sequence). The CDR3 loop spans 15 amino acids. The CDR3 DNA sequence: TGCAGTGCTAGACGGGACGGTCTGGGGGCCAACGTCCTGACTTTC. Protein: CSARRDGLGANVLTF.

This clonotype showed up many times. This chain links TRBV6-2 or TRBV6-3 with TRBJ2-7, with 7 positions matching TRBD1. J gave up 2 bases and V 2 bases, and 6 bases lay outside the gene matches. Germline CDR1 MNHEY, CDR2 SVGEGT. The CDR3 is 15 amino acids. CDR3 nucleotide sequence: TGTGCCAGCAGTTACGAGACAGGGATAACCTACGAGCAGTACGTC. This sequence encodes CASSYETGITYEQYV.

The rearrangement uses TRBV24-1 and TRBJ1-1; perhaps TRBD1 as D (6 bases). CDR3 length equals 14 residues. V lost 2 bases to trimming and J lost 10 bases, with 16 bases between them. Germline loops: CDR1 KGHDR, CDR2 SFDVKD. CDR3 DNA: TGTGCCACCAGTGATTACCCGGCTTCGACAGGAGCTTTCTTT. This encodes CATSDYPASTGAFF.

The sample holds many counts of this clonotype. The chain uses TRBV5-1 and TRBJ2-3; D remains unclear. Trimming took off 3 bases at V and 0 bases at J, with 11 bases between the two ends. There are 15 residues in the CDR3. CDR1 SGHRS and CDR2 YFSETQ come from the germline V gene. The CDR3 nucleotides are TGCGCCAGCAGCTACGGACCCTCTAGCACAGATACGCAGTATTTT. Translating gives CASSYGPSSTDTQYF.

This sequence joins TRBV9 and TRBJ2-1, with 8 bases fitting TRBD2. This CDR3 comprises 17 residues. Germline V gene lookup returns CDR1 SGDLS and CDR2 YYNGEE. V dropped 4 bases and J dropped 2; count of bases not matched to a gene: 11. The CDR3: CASSPTLGGGTYNEQFF. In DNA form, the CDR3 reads TGTGCCAGCAGCCCAACACTCGGGGGGGGGACCTACAATGAGCAGTTCTTC.

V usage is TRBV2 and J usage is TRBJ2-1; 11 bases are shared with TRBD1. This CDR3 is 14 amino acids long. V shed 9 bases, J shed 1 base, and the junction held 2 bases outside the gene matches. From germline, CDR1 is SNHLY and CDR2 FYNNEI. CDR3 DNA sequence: TGTGCCAGTGGACAGGGGGCATCCTACAATGAGCAGTTCTTC. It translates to CASGQGASYNEQFF.